These T cell receptor beta chains were read from a single sample in a study of blood T cells in healthy people across ages. TCRdb re-called the 5' RACE reads through MiXCR, storing one row per CDR3 protein. The data contain about 1.5 million distinct CDR3 sequences, 35% to 45% of them singletons. Sequenced: blood. These receptor sequences come from a woman in her late teens or twenties in good health. Both conserved end residues are part of each CDR3. D genes are given only for firm matches.

v_gene	j_gene	d_gene	CDR3aa
TRBV20-1	TRBJ2-1	.	CSARKWASPYNEQFF
TRBV6-2/TRBV6-3	TRBJ2-7	TRBD1	CASSKWTGTYEQYF
TRBV7-2	TRBJ2-7	.	CASSRFGEQYF
TRBV12-3/TRBV12-4	TRBJ1-1	TRBD1	CASSLLRGTGSRYDEAFF
TRBV7-2	TRBJ1-5	TRBD1	CARRGGTGVNQLQHF
TRBV29-1	TRBJ2-3	.	CSVVTGTDTQYF
TRBV7-9	TRBJ1-4	.	CASSSRWEKLFF
TRBV28	TRBJ2-3	TRBD1	CASRDRFTDTQYF
TRBV28	TRBJ2-1	TRBD2	CASGLSGYNEQFF
TRBV11-2	TRBJ2-1	TRBD2	CASSLGGVNNEQFF
TRBV19	TRBJ2-7	TRBD2	CASRSGTSGTYEQYF
TRBV4-2	TRBJ2-3	.	CASSQDSLAEGGDTQYF
TRBV7-9	TRBJ2-7	TRBD2	CASSLWGLPGTRSYEQYF